This entry lists 19 T cell receptor beta chains sequenced from one sample in a study of blood T cell repertoires in COVID-19 (dated by TCRdb to between 2020 and 2021). Preparation of the library involved the immunoSEQ multiplex PCR assay. The clones in this table, taken by TCRdb from immuneACCESS, are in-frame only. Not every clone is retained; where verified, under half of the shortfall comes from an unresolved V gene, and the cause of the rest is unknown. This sample lists approximately 200,000 clones; around nine tenths were detected once. Clones ranked in the top ten supply 2.5% to 3% of the sample. The sample taken for sequencing was peripheral blood. These receptors all come from a woman aged 55-70 years with acute or convalescent COVID-19.

This clone was seen just once. The chain uses TRBV19 and TRBJ1-1; weak D call: TRBD1 (6 bases). V was trimmed by 5 bases and J by 0 bases, leaving 13 bases between them. The V gene's germline CDR1 is LNHDA and CDR2 SQIVND (reference sequence). This CDR3 has 15 residues. CDR3 residues: CASSAPQGMNTEAFF. In nucleotides, the CDR3 is TGTGCCAGTAGTGCCCCCCAGGGGATGAACACTGAAGCTTTCTTT.

This sequence joins TRBV3-1 (or the pseudogene TRBV3-2) and TRBJ1-1, with D possibly being TRBD1 (5 bases). This CDR3 contains 15 residues. Germline values: CDR1 LGHDT, CDR2 YNNKEL (reference sequence). The germline V and J ends were trimmed by 4 bases and 3 bases, with 15 bases remaining between them. This CDR3 reads CASSRSQGGDTEAFF. As DNA, the CDR3 is TGTGCCAGCAGCCGGTCCCAGGGAGGGGACACTGAAGCTTTCTTT.

The rearrangement links TRBV30 to TRBJ2-5; D gene unclear. CDR1 is GTSNPN, CDR2 SVGIG, per germline (reference sequence). CDR3 length equals 12 residues. The V end was cut by 2 bases, the J end by 5 bases, with 9 bases between. CDR3 nucleotides: TGTGCCTGGAGTTCGGGTGGCGAGACCCAGTACTTC. This encodes CAWSSGGETQYF.

The chain recombines TRBV19 with TRBJ1-2; D is possibly TRBD1 (5 bases). The CDR3 has 14 residues. Germline CDR1 is LNHDA and CDR2 is SQIVND (reference sequence). V lost 3 bases, J lost 13 bases, and 21 bases lay in between. The CDR3 DNA reads as TGTGCCAGTAGTATCGGGGCCTTGGCGGGAGGTAGCACCTTC. It codes for CASSIGALAGGSTF.

V gene TRBV4-3 combines with J gene TRBJ2-3, with no clear D. V was shortened by 5 bases and J by 4 bases, with 13 bases between the two germline ends. Germline loops: CDR1 LGHNA, CDR2 YSLEER. The CDR3 is made up of 14 amino acids. CDR3 in amino acids: CASSLEVSADTQYF. The CDR3 DNA sequence: TGCGCCAGCAGCTTGGAAGTCAGCGCAGATACGCAGTATTTT.

This CDR3 is CASSQDRGRSYGYTF. The CDR3 nucleotides read TGTGCCAGCAGCCAAGACAGGGGGCGAAGCTATGGCTACACCTTC. The chain combines TRBV7-2 with TRBJ1-2, with 10 bases lining up with TRBD1. J lost 4 bases, V lost 5 bases, and 7 bases had no gene match. Per germline, CDR1 SGHTA and CDR2 FQGNSA. This CDR3 comprises 15 residues. The entire variable domain, with the rest obtained from reference TRBV7-2 and TRBJ1-2, is as follows: GAGVSQSPSNKVTEKGKDVELRCDPISGHTALYWYRQSLGQGLEFLIYFQGNSAPDKSGLPSDRFSAERTGGSVSTLTIQRTQQEDSAVYLCASSQDRGRSYGYTFGSGTRLTVV.

This clone has a single count. The chain links TRBV30 to TRBJ1-6, with 7 bases identical to TRBD1. With V trimmed by 2 bases and J by 5 bases, 6 bases remained unmatched. CDR3 size: 15 residues. The germline V gene has CDR1 GTSNPN and CDR2 SVGIG (reference sequence). The CDR3 loop reads CAWSRQGVDNSPLHF. DNA of the CDR3: TGTGCCTGGAGTAGGCAGGGGGTGGATAATTCACCCCTCCACTTT.

The J gene is TRBJ1-5, the V gene TRBV12-5; maybe TRBD1 (5 bases). Germline CDR1 reads LGHNT; CDR2 reads FRNRAP. Trimming removed 2 bases at V and 5 bases at J, with 10 bases between. The CDR3 extends over 14 amino acids. The DNA for the CDR3 is TGTGCTAGTGGTTTGTCAGGGAATGATCAGCCCCAGCATTTT. Encoded protein: CASGLSGNDQPQHF.

The V gene is TRBV3-1 (or the pseudogene TRBV3-2), the J gene TRBJ2-1, with 8 bases identical to TRBD2. Trimming cost V 1 base and J 7 bases; bases outside gene matches: 6. Germline lookup yields CDR1 LGHDT and CDR2 YNNKEL (reference sequence). The CDR3 has 15 amino acids. The CDR3: CASSQVTGTRNEQFF. As DNA, the CDR3 is TGTGCCAGCAGCCAAGTTACCGGGACTAGGAATGAGCAGTTCTTC.

This clone has only one observation. The rearrangement joins TRBV6-5 to TRBJ2-7; tentatively, D is TRBD2 (5 bases). The ends were cut back, 4 bases at V and 0 bases at J, with 16 bases in the middle. The CDR3 has 16 residues. CDR1 and CDR2 from the germline V gene are MNHEY and SVGAGI. CDR3 sequence reads: CASSFEASLSSYEQYF. The CDR3 DNA follows: TGTGCCAGCAGTTTCGAGGCTAGCCTTAGCTCCTACGAGCAGTACTTC.

The rearrangement links TRBV25-1 to TRBJ1-6, with 8 bases aligning to TRBD1. Germline loops: CDR1 MGHDK, CDR2 SYGVNS. V dropped 6 bases and J dropped 8; count of bases not matched to a gene: 6. The CDR3 has 14 residues. CDR3 amino acids: CASRPDRGDSPLHF. The CDR3 DNA reads as TGTGCCAGCAGGCCCGACAGGGGCGATTCACCCCTCCACTTT.

The genes are TRBV12-3 or TRBV12-4 and TRBJ1-5; TRBD1 is a possible D gene (5 bases). This CDR3 region has 13 residues. Trimming cost V 4 bases and J 5 bases, with 9 bases left between them. In DNA form, the CDR3 reads TGTGCCAGCAGTTCAGGGTACCATCAGCCCCAGCATTTT. This gives the protein CASSSGYHQPQHF.

The V and J genes are TRBV7-2 and TRBJ2-1; 9 bases match TRBD2. V trimming: 3 bases; J trimming: 4 bases; junction bases outside the gene matches: 7. The CDR3 runs to 16 residues. Germline CDR1 SGHTA, CDR2 FQGNSA. The CDR3 region is CASSFGAGGQYNEQFF. As DNA, the CDR3 is TGTGCCAGCAGCTTCGGGGCGGGAGGGCAATACAATGAGCAGTTCTTC.

V gene TRBV11-3 combines with J gene TRBJ2-7, with 11 bases fitting TRBD1. Trimming removed 4 bases from V and 1 base from J; junction bases left unmatched: 3. Germline CDR1 reads SGHNT; CDR2 reads YENEEA. The CDR3 spans 15 residues. CDR3 in amino acids: CASSSGTGGSYEQYF. For the CDR3, the DNA is TGTGCCAGCAGCTCCGGGACAGGGGGATCCTACGAGCAGTACTTC.

In regard to this clone: Germline is not matched at one junction end, which may reflect a read error. The rearrangement joins TRBV18 to TRBJ1-2; D is unresolved. This CDR3 has 12 residues. Germline CDR1 reads KGHSH; CDR2 reads LQKENI. CDR3 sequence: CASSPPNYGYTF. The DNA for the CDR3 is TGTGCCAGCTCACCTCCTAATTATGGCTACACCTTC.

The CDR3 nucleotides are TGTGCCAGCAGCTTAGTAGGGAAGGACAGGGGGCTTAGGGGCTACACCTTC. Translating it yields CASSLVGKDRGLRGYTF. The V call is TRBV7-2, the J call TRBJ1-2, with 11 bases aligning to TRBD1. V gave up 1 base and J gave up 8 bases; unmatched junction bases: 12. The length of the CDR3 is 17 residues. Germline V gives CDR1 SGHTA, CDR2 FQGNSA.

The gene calls are TRBV11-2 and TRBJ1-5; no firm D call. The V gene lost 4 bases and the J gene lost 3 bases, with 7 bases spanning the gap. This CDR3 spans 13 amino acids. Germline values: CDR1 SGHAT, CDR2 FQNNGV. For the CDR3, the DNA is TGTGCCAGCAGCTCGGGGTCCAATCAGCCCCAGCATTTT. This translates into CASSSGSNQPQHF.

This clone was counted a few times. The chain has TRBV15 and TRBJ2-5, with D possibly TRBD1 on 5 matching bases. This CDR3 region has 15 residues. The V end was cut by 0 bases, the J end by 1 base, with 9 bases between. Germline V gene data show CDR1 as LNHNV and CDR2 as YYDKDF (reference sequence). The CDR3 here is CATSRDRAPQETQYF. CDR3 nucleotides: TGTGCCACCAGCAGAGACAGGGCCCCCCAAGAGACCCAGTACTTC.

The CDR3 region has the DNA TGTGCCAGCACCACCCCAATCGGGACAGGCACAGATACGCAGTATTTT. Translated: CASTTPIGTGTDTQYF. The gene calls are TRBV18 and TRBJ2-3, with TRBD1 identical over 7 bases. The CDR3 spans 16 residues. J gave up 1 base and V 8 bases, and 12 bases lay outside the gene matches. Germline V lookup: CDR1 KGHSH, CDR2 LQKENI.